The T cell receptor (beta chain) described here comes from a study of radiotherapy plus CTLA-4 blockade in lung cancer. The J segment lost 2 bases and the V segment lost 4 bases, leaving 6 bases of the junction unmatched. This CDR3 region has 17 residues. From germline, CDR1 is SGHRS and CDR2 YFSETQ. Using immunoSEQ multiplex PCR, the repertoire was profiled, and TCRdb retains in-frame clones only, with some absent. The data hold approximately 94,000 clones, with roughly 80% observed a single time. The chain recombines TRBV5-1 with TRBJ2-2; TRBD2 aligns across 12 bases. The sequence was obtained from a human donor with non-small cell lung cancer that progressed on radiotherapy plus ipilimumab. Source: peripheral blood, taken from a patient treated with radiotherapy plus ipilimumab. The CDR3 DNA sequence: TGCGCCAGCAGCGCCGGGACTAGCGGGTCCAACACCGGGGAGCTGTTTTTT. This encodes CASSAGTSGSNTGELFF. The full variable domain, with the rest looked up from reference TRBV5-1 and TRBJ2-2, is KAGVTQTPRYLIKTRGQQVTLSCSPISGHRSVSWYQQTPGQGLQFLFEYFSETQRNKGNFPGRFSGRQFSNSRSEMNVSTLELGDSALYLCASSAGTSGSNTGELFFGEGSRLTVL.